This TCR beta chain was sequenced during a study of human T cells and chemical hapten exposure. Study-level information: Alopecia areata, totalis or universalis affected patients who were mostly female.

Time point: patch test 1, 2 weeks after DPC sensitization. As to treatment: therapeutic diphenylcyclopropenone sensitization with weekly scalp DPC. This clonotype was counted between two and nine times. The antigen is unknown. Study-wide findings and caveats: Expanded TCR sets contained significantly more large CDR3 similarity clusters than controls.

TCRdb re-called the RACE reads through MiXCR, storing one row per CDR3 protein. The sample carries tens of thousands of distinct CDR3 sequences, over 9.5% recorded once. Germline loops: CDR1 SQVTM, CDR2 ANQGSEA. The CDR3 has 13 residues. The V end was cut by 3 bases, the J end by 2 bases, with 9 bases between. Sequenced here: whole blood, sampled in connection with sensitization to the hapten diphenylcyclopropenone (DPC). This chain connects TRBV29-1 to TRBJ2-3, with D possibly matching TRBD2 (6 bases). This TCR was sampled from a man between 40 and 49 years old with alopecia areata. Some clones in this sample may be carry-over from other donors' samples. CDR3 sequence: CSVDVGLTDTQYF. CDR3 coding DNA: TGCAGCGTTGACGTGGGACTCACAGATACGCAGTATTTT.